A selection of T cell receptor beta chains follows, all from one sample in a study of CD8 T cells in Susac syndrome. TCRdb processed the immunoSEQ multiplex PCR reads anew with MiXCR; each CDR3 protein has one entry. The data contain around 230,000 distinct CDR3 sequences, around 96% of them singletons. Source material: CD4+ T cells from PBMCs. These receptors all come from a human donor with Susac syndrome. CDR3s include the opening cysteine and the closing phenylalanine or tryptophan. D genes are given only for firm matches. A row's size may be missing; if present it is once, few, many or a size class.

>TRBV18|TRBJ2-4|NA|NA
CASSPLAAPGGNIQYF
TGTGCCAGCTCACCACTGGCAGCCCCGGGTGGAAACATTCAGTACTTC
>TRBV4-1|TRBJ2-1|NA|NA
CASSREGMMNNEQFF
TGCGCCAGCAGCCGAGAAGGTATGATGAACAATGAGCAGTTCTTC
>TRBV28|TRBJ2-1|NA|NA
CASSLPGAGDEQFF
TGTGCCAGCAGTCTCCCGGGAGCGGGCGATGAGCAGTTCTTC
>TRBV27|TRBJ2-1|NA|TRBD1
CASTPGRGLWNEQFF
TGTGCCAGCACGCCGGGCAGGGGGCTCTGGAATGAGCAGTTCTTC
>TRBV5-4|TRBJ2-2|NA|NA
CASSRPDGLPGELFF
TGTGCCAGCAGCCGACCAGATGGGTTACCCGGGGAGCTGTTTTTT
>TRBV5-4|TRBJ2-5|NA|NA
CASSLNRGAAEETQYF
TGTGCCAGCAGCTTGAATCGCGGTGCGGCAGAAGAGACCCAGTACTTC
>TRBV30|TRBJ2-7|NA|NA
CAWSVHDEQYF
TGTGCCTGGAGTGTACACGACGAGCAGTACTTC
>TRBV24-1|TRBJ1-2|NA|TRBD1
CATSVWPRDRWEGYTF
TGTGCCACCAGTGTTTGGCCCCGGGACAGATGGGAGGGCTACACCTTC
>TRBV19|TRBJ2-3|NA|TRBD2
CASSKGLVRDTQYF
TGTGCCAGTAGTAAGGGACTAGTCAGAGATACGCAGTATTTT
>TRBV13|TRBJ2-7|NA|NA
CASIPQVQAPNHYEQYF
TGTGCCAGCATCCCCCAGGTTCAAGCCCCGAACCACTACGAGCAGTACTTC
>TRBV6-6|TRBJ1-2|NA|NA
CASSYGVTYGYTF
TGTGCCAGCAGTTACGGGGTCACCTATGGCTACACCTTC
>TRBV30|TRBJ2-7|NA|NA
CAWSRREAGTPYEQYF
TGTGCCTGGAGCCGGAGGGAAGCAGGGACCCCCTACGAGCAGTACTTC
>TRBV20-1|TRBJ1-2|NA|NA
CSASGGGMSGYTF
TGCAGTGCCTCGGGGGGGGGAATGAGTGGCTACACCTTC
>TRBV28|TRBJ1-2|NA|NA
CASTLRAGVGGYTF
TGTGCCAGCACCCTACGGGCGGGGGTTGGCGGCTACACCTTC
>TRBV20-1|TRBJ2-7|once|TRBD1
CSGQPGQSYEQYF
TGCAGTGGTCAACCGGGACAGAGCTACGAGCAGTACTTC
>TRBV30|TRBJ2-7|NA|NA
CAWSRSGYSYEQYF
TGTGCCTGGAGCCGTAGCGGATACTCCTACGAGCAGTACTTC
>TRBV27|TRBJ2-7|NA|NA
CASSTNRVGSYEQYF
TGTGCCAGCAGCACGAACAGGGTAGGGTCCTACGAGCAGTACTTC
>TRBV30|TRBJ2-1|NA|NA
CAWTRQTKPTYNEQFF
TGTGCCTGGACCAGGCAGACCAAGCCTACCTACAATGAGCAGTTCTTC
>TRBV5-1|TRBJ2-7|NA|TRBD2
CASSSLLLAGGHRYEQYF
TGCGCCAGCAGCTCCCTGCTACTAGCGGGAGGGCATAGATACGAGCAGTACTTC
>TRBV29-1|TRBJ1-5|NA|NA
CSVKQGGSQPQHF
TGCAGCGTTAAACAGGGAGGAAGCCAGCCCCAGCATTTT
>TRBV6-5|TRBJ1-5|NA|NA
CASSRQTPGQPQHF
TGTGCCAGCTCTAGACAGACCCCGGGCCAGCCCCAGCATTTT
>TRBV14|TRBJ1-2|once|NA
CASSQVRAGPAGYTF
TGTGCCAGCAGCCAAGTACGTGCAGGGCCCGCCGGCTACACCTTC
>TRBV27|TRBJ2-7|NA|TRBD2
CASSMSAGLAGGKYF
TGTGCCAGCAGTATGTCGGCGGGACTAGCGGGAGGGAAGTACTTC
>TRBV19|TRBJ2-1|NA|NA
CASSIGSHYNEQFF
TGTGCCAGTAGTATCGGGTCGCACTACAATGAGCAGTTCTTC
>TRBV15|TRBJ2-2|NA|NA
CATSRRLNTGELFF
TGTGCCACCAGCAGGAGGTTAAACACCGGGGAGCTGTTTTTT
>TRBV29-1|TRBJ1-2|NA|NA
CSVSEGRVDGYTF
TGCAGCGTCAGCGAAGGGCGAGTGGATGGCTACACCTTC
>TRBV24-1|TRBJ2-1|NA|NA
CATSGGLDLSYNEQFF
TGTGCCACCAGTGGGGGACTGGATCTCTCCTACAATGAGCAGTTCTTC
>TRBV12-5|TRBJ1-5|NA|NA
CASGGSKGIGINQPQHF
TGTGCTAGTGGTGGAAGCAAGGGGATCGGAATTAATCAGCCCCAGCATTTT
>TRBV29-1|TRBJ1-5|NA|NA
CSVLLTGTSNQPQHF
TGCAGCGTCCTACTCACAGGGACGAGCAATCAGCCCCAGCATTTT
>TRBV12-3/TRBV12-4|TRBJ2-3|NA|TRBD2
CASSFVLAESTDTQYF
TGTGCCAGCAGTTTTGTACTAGCGGAGAGCACAGATACGCAGTATTTT
>TRBV29-1|TRBJ2-7|NA|NA
CSVRRGTLGYEQYF
TGCAGCGTTCGCCGCGGGACCCTGGGATACGAGCAGTACTTC
>TRBV20-1|TRBJ1-4|NA|NA
CSAPTGSGYATNEKLFF
TGCAGTGCCCCGACCGGGTCTGGCTACGCAACTAATGAAAAACTGTTTTTT
>TRBV7-9|TRBJ2-7|NA|NA
CASSFDGYEQYF
TGTGCCAGCAGCTTTGACGGTTACGAGCAGTACTTC
>TRBV12-3/TRBV12-4|TRBJ1-1|NA|NA
CASNRDLIETEAFF
TGTGCCAGCAACAGGGACCTGATCGAGACTGAAGCTTTCTTT
>TRBV9|TRBJ2-1|NA|NA
CASSLSGTPSYNEQFF
TGTGCCAGCAGCTTATCCGGGACCCCCTCCTACAATGAGCAGTTCTTC
>TRBV20-1|TRBJ2-1|NA|NA
CSVQDPDPPNEQFF
TGCAGTGTCCAAGACCCAGACCCCCCCAATGAGCAGTTCTTC
>TRBV30|TRBJ2-7|NA|NA
CAWSVELASEQYF
TGTGCCTGGAGTGTGGAACTAGCTAGCGAGCAGTACTTC
>TRBV7-9|TRBJ2-1|few|TRBD2
CASSLGSGLAYNEQFF
TGTGCCAGCAGTTTAGGGTCCGGACTAGCCTACAATGAGCAGTTCTTC
>TRBV28|TRBJ2-5|NA|NA
CASSPAPQGPETQYF
TGTGCCAGCAGTCCGGCCCCACAGGGCCCAGAGACCCAGTACTTC
>TRBV20-1|TRBJ1-2|NA|NA
CSASRWQDGYTF
TGCAGTGCTTCTCGCTGGCAGGATGGCTACACCTTC
>TRBV20-1|TRBJ2-1|once|TRBD2
CSARDHSGGRTNEQFF
TGCAGTGCTAGAGATCATAGCGGCGGGAGAACCAATGAGCAGTTCTTC
>TRBV18|TRBJ2-1|NA|NA
CASSPSLEQFF
TGTGCCAGCTCACCATCGCTTGAGCAGTTCTTC
>TRBV20-1|TRBJ2-5|NA|NA
CSAPLAETQYF
TGCAGTGCTCCCTTAGCAGAGACCCAGTACTTC
>TRBV30|TRBJ2-2|NA|NA
CAWTTIAIGTPAGELFF
TGTGCCTGGACCACTATTGCGATCGGGACGCCGGCCGGGGAGCTGTTTTTT
>TRBV6-5|TRBJ1-2|NA|NA
CASSSPGRYGYTF
TGTGCCAGCAGTTCCCCGGGTCGCTATGGCTACACCTTC
>TRBV29-1|TRBJ1-1|NA|NA
CSVSDTEAFF
TGCAGCGTTTCGGACACTGAAGCTTTCTTT